Each of the 12 T cell receptor beta chains below was sequenced from the same sample in a study of cytomegalovirus exposure and HLA in healthy donors (dated by TCRdb to 2017 to 2019). Preparation of the library involved the immunoSEQ multiplex PCR assay. The multiplex PCR relied on a mix of 60 forward primers for TCR Vbeta segments and 13 reverse primers for TCR Jbeta segments. The table was pulled from immuneACCESS by TCRdb, which kept in-frame rearrangements only. Such tables lose some clones; where checked, under half of the loss comes from unresolved V genes, and the rest has no known cause. Across this sample there are over 110,000 clones, with 79% seen only once. The ten largest clones represent more than 0.75% of the sample. The sample was PBMCs. All receptors come from a man between 18 and 29 years old in good health and CMV-seronegative.

The genes are TRBV29-1 and TRBJ1-2; 8 bases are a match to TRBD1. Germline lookup yields CDR1 SQVTM and CDR2 ANQGSEA. The CDR3 runs 15 residues. V was pared by 4 bases and J by 0 bases, with 7 bases of the junction left unmatched. The CDR3 DNA is TGCAGCGTTGTCCACAGGGGGGGGTCTAACTATGGCTACACCTTC. Its protein is CSVVHRGGSNYGYTF.

In nucleotides, the CDR3 is TGTGCCAGCAGTGAAGCGCACAGGCTGTCCTACAATGAGCAGTTCTTC. Protein: CASSEAHRLSYNEQFF. This chain uses TRBV6-1 with TRBJ2-1; tentative D call: TRBD1 (5 bases). CDR3 length: 16 residues. CDR1 and CDR2 (germline): MNHNS, SASEGT. V lost 0 bases and J lost 1, with 10 bases in between.

The chain employs TRBV20-1 and TRBJ2-5; tentative D call: TRBD1 (6 bases). The V gene's germline CDR1 is DFQATT and CDR2 SNEGSKA (reference sequence). This CDR3 is 11 amino acids long. V lost 8 bases to trimming and J lost 5 bases, with 12 bases between them. The DNA of the CDR3 is TGCAGTCCACAGGGCGGGGAGACCCAGTACTTC. Translated, it gives CSPQGGETQYF.

J is TRBJ1-2 and V is TRBV30, with D tentatively TRBD1 (6 bases). Trimming removed 3 bases at V and 8 bases at J, with 22 bases between. Per germline, CDR1 GTSNPN and CDR2 SVGIG (reference sequence). The length of the CDR3 is 15 residues. This CDR3 reads CAWRQGTGGIWGYTF. The CDR3 DNA reads TGTGCCTGGAGGCAGGGGACCGGTGGTATCTGGGGCTACACCTTC.

This chain connects TRBV6-6 to TRBJ1-6; possibly TRBD1 for D (5 bases). V lost 5 bases, J lost 9 bases, and 20 bases lay in between. Per germline, CDR1 MNHNY and CDR2 SVGAGI (reference sequence). The length of the CDR3 is 16 residues. The CDR3, as DNA: TGTGCCAGCAGTCCCGGACATGGTGGTTTTGGTTCACCCCTCCACTTT. Translation gives CASSPGHGGFGSPLHF.

This chain connects TRBV6-1 to TRBJ1-5; TRBD1 is a possible D gene (6 bases). This CDR3 contains 15 residues. The V gene lost 2 bases and the J gene lost 7 bases, with 15 bases spanning the gap. The germline V gene encodes CDR1 MNHNS and CDR2 SASEGT. The CDR3 DNA reads TGTGCCAGCAGTGAACTTTTCAGGGGCGACCAGCCCCAGCATTTT. Translating gives CASSELFRGDQPQHF.

The chain links TRBV18 to TRBJ1-5, with D unresolved. There are 15 residues in the CDR3. Looked up from germline, CDR1 is KGHSH and CDR2 is LQKENI. Trimming cost V 2 bases and J 5 bases, with 13 bases left between them. CDR3 protein: CASSPSGKSDQPQHF. In DNA, the CDR3 is TGTGCCAGCTCACCATCGGGGAAAAGTGATCAGCCCCAGCATTTT.

The rearrangement joins TRBV29-1 to TRBJ1-2; 12 bases are a match to TRBD1. CDR1 is SQVTM, CDR2 ANQGSEA, per germline. The J segment lost 8 bases and the V segment lost 6 bases, leaving 7 bases of the junction unmatched. The CDR3 totals 13 residues. CDR3 bases: TGCAGCGTGAAGGGACAGGGGGCGGAAGGCTACACCTTC. Protein sequence: CSVKGQGAEGYTF.

This clone was seen just once. The chain recombines TRBV7-9 with TRBJ2-6; D gene uncertain. Germline lookup yields CDR1 SEHNR and CDR2 FQNEAQ (reference sequence). There are 16 residues in the CDR3. Trimming removed 5 bases from V and 2 bases from J, with 13 bases in between. In DNA, the CDR3 is TGTGCCAGCAGCACGACCAACAGTGCTGGGGCCAACGTCCTGACTTTC. Residues: CASSTTNSAGANVLTF.

The J gene is TRBJ1-1, the V gene TRBV19, with D maybe TRBD1 (5 bases). V was clipped by 3 bases and J by 2 bases, with 16 bases between them. Germline CDR1 reads LNHDA; CDR2 reads SQIVND (reference sequence). The CDR3 loop spans 16 amino acids. The CDR3 bases are TGTGCCAGTAGTATTGGAGGAGGGGCGGGAAACACTGAAGCTTTCTTT. The encoded protein is CASSIGGGAGNTEAFF.

The V call is TRBV6-6, the J call TRBJ1-1, with 9 bases identical to TRBD1. After removal of 5 bases from V and 1 base from J, the junction contained 8 bases not matched to a gene. Germline CDR1 is MNHNY and CDR2 is SVGAGI (reference sequence). The CDR3 length is 16 residues. The CDR3 DNA reads TGTGCCAGCAGTCAAAGACTACAGGGGGCGAACACTGAAGCTTTCTTT. Protein sequence: CASSQRLQGANTEAFF.

The V and J genes are TRBV9 and TRBJ2-2; TRBD2 aligns across 10 bases. CDR1 SGDLS and CDR2 YYNGEE come from the germline V gene. Unmatched junction bases numbered 10, after V lost 4 bases and J lost 1 base. The length of the CDR3 is 18 residues. This CDR3 reads CASSHPLLAGGNTGELFF. In nucleotides, the CDR3 is TGTGCCAGCAGCCATCCCCTTTTAGCGGGGGGGAACACCGGGGAGCTGTTTTTT.